This entry is about one T cell receptor beta chain. This entry is derived from a study of T cell changes during pregnancy in multiple sclerosis. CDR1 is SGDLS, CDR2 YYNGEE, per germline. V lost 4 bases and J lost 2, with 16 bases in between. The CDR3 covers 16 residues. Sequencing was performed with immunoSEQ multiplex PCR; in TCRdb, only in-frame clones are kept and a portion is missing. Among approximately 63,000 clones listed, 91% were seen once. The chain uses TRBV9 and TRBJ1-3; no clear D gene. The starting material was peripheral blood, obtained after pregnancy. The clonotype was recovered from a female donor in good health, enrolled as a control in a pregnancy study. The CDR3 nucleotides read TGTGCCAGCAGCCCAAGTTGGAGGGCTACTGGAAACACCATATATTTT. Translated, it gives CASSPSWRATGNTIYF.